This record concerns one T cell receptor beta chain sequence. The ends were cut back, 3 bases at V and 7 bases at J, with 19 bases in the middle. Germline CDR1 KGHSH, CDR2 LQKENI. The CDR3 runs 16 residues. TCRdb reprocessed the RT-PCR reads with MiXCR, giving one entry per CDR3 protein. This sample has about 680,000 distinct CDR3 sequences; 11% to 15% occur once, and the top ten carry 3% to 4.5%. The gene calls are TRBV18 and TRBJ1-5, with D unclear. The sequence came from a female donor in good health, serving as a healthy control. The sample consisted of memory CD4+ T cells from blood. The CDR3 sequence is CASSPGARGGGQPQHF. CDR3 in DNA: TGTGCCAGCTCACCGGGTGCTCGGGGAGGTGGACAGCCCCAGCATTTT.